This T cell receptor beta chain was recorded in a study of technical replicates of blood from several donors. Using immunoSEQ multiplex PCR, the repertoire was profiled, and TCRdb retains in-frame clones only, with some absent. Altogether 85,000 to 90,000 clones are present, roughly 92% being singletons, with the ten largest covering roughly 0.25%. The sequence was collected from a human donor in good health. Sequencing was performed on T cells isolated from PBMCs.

The CDR3 loop reads CSVIVRQTAYEQYF. The CDR3 bases are TGCAGCGTTATTGTCCGACAGACGGCCTACGAGCAGTACTTC. This chain connects TRBV29-1 to TRBJ2-7, with a possible D match to TRBD1 (5 bases). Trimming stripped 5 bases from V and 2 bases from J, with 16 bases between. Germline values: CDR1 SQVTM, CDR2 ANQGSEA. CDR3 size: 14 residues.